The 21 T cell receptor beta chains listed next were all sequenced from one sample in a study of blood T cell repertoires in COVID-19. Sequencing was performed with immunoSEQ multiplex PCR; in TCRdb, only in-frame clones are kept and a portion is missing. This table holds about 23,000 clones, 86% found once. Sequencing input: peripheral blood. The receptors derive from a human donor with active COVID-19. The donor label of this sample is uncertain.

The chain uses TRBV9 and TRBJ2-3, with D tentatively TRBD1 (6 bases). The length of the CDR3 is 15 residues. V was pared by 3 bases and J by 6 bases, with 17 bases between. The V gene's germline CDR1 is SGDLS and CDR2 YYNGEE. The CDR3 DNA reads TGTGCCAGCAGCGGAAGGGGGTCTGGCGCGGATACGCAGTATTTT. This codes for CASSGRGSGADTQYF.

This clone turned up a few times. The chain couples TRBV29-1 to TRBJ1-1; D is ambiguous. The germline V and J ends were trimmed by 6 bases and 8 bases, with 10 bases remaining between them. There are 10 residues in the CDR3. CDR1 is SQVTM and CDR2 is ANQGSEA in the germline V gene. CDR3 DNA sequence: TGCAGCGTGACGACTGGAGAAGCTTTCTTT. Amino acid sequence: CSVTTGEAFF.

This chain connects TRBV6-5 to TRBJ2-4, with D possibly matching TRBD2 (5 bases). Trimming took 6 bases from V and 5 from J, leaving 14 bases between them. This CDR3 region has 14 residues. In germline, CDR1 is MNHEY, CDR2 SVGAGI. CDR3 loop: CASRPIALENIQYF. For the CDR3, the DNA is TGTGCCAGCAGGCCCATAGCGTTAGAAAACATTCAGTACTTC.

V is TRBV28 and J is TRBJ1-2; 7 bases align to TRBD1. The CDR3 loop spans 12 amino acids. Looked up from germline, CDR1 is MDHEN and CDR2 is SYDVKM. Losses at the gene ends were 5 bases for V and 5 bases for J; bases not matched to a gene: 2. CDR3 nucleotides: TGTGCCAGCAGTCCAGGGGGATATGGCTACACCTTC. Its protein is CASSPGGYGYTF.

The chain couples TRBV7-2 to TRBJ1-1, with D possibly matching TRBD1 (5 bases). CDR1 is SGHTA, CDR2 FQGNSA, per germline. This CDR3 is 15 amino acids long. Deletions cut 4 bases from V and 0 bases from J, with 12 bases between. The CDR3 bases are TGTGCCAGCAGCTCAAACAGGATAATGAACACTGAAGCTTTCTTT. This sequence encodes CASSSNRIMNTEAFF.

This clone was seen only a few times. The rearrangement links TRBV7-9 to TRBJ2-7, with 8 bases aligning to TRBD2. J gave up 8 bases and V 2 bases, and 5 bases lay outside the gene matches. This CDR3 is 13 amino acids long. The germline V gene has CDR1 SEHNR and CDR2 FQNEAQ (reference sequence). The CDR3 sequence is CASSLTSGHQQYF. Here the CDR3 DNA reads TGTGCCAGCAGCTTAACTAGCGGACATCAGCAGTACTTC.

This sequence joins TRBV7-8 and TRBJ2-7; D is possibly TRBD1 (5 bases). The germline CDR1 and CDR2 sequences are SGHVS and FQNEAQ. The CDR3 sequence is 16 residues long. V was cut by 1 base and J by 0 bases, with 13 bases left in between. In nucleotides, the CDR3 is TGTGCCAGCAGCTTAGAGTTTACAGGTGCCTCCTACGAGCAGTACTTC. As protein: CASSLEFTGASYEQYF.

There are a few counts of this clone. The chain has TRBV5-1 and TRBJ1-3, with 8 bases fitting TRBD1. CDR1 and CDR2 from the germline V gene are SGHRS and YFSETQ. This CDR3 region has 18 residues. With 4 bases clipped from V and 0 bases from J, the junction kept 12 bases outside the gene matches. The DNA of the CDR3 is TGCGCCAGCAGCGCCCCATCGGGACAGGTGGGCTCTGGAAACACCATATATTTT. Translated: CASSAPSGQVGSGNTIYF.

The gene calls are TRBV19 and TRBJ1-1, with D possibly being TRBD1 (5 bases). CDR1 and CDR2 from the germline V gene are LNHDA and SQIVND (reference sequence). The CDR3 length is 11 residues. V was trimmed by 9 bases and J by 6 bases, leaving 11 bases between them. CDR3 protein: CASGTGSEAFF. The CDR3 DNA follows: TGTGCCAGCGGAACAGGTTCTGAAGCTTTCTTT.

This clone counts as medium-sized. The chain recombines TRBV21-1 with TRBJ2-7; TRBD1 is the table's D call, not checked against the DNA. TRBV21-1 is an annotated pseudogene. This CDR3 has 16 amino acids. Here the CDR3 DNA reads TGTGCCAGCAGCAAAGTTAGGCAGGGGTGGGCCTACGAGCAGTACTTC. Its protein is CASSKVRQGWAYEQYF.

This chain joins TRBV5-4 and TRBJ2-2; D is perhaps TRBD2 (6 bases). In germline, CDR1 is SGHNT, CDR2 YYREEE (reference sequence). The CDR3 runs to 16 residues. V was trimmed by 4 bases and J by 0 bases, leaving 13 bases between them. The CDR3 nucleotides are TGTGCCAGCAGCGGTGCGGGACCGACGAACACCGGGGAGCTGTTTTTT. Translation gives CASSGAGPTNTGELFF. Based on the CDR3 plus reference TRBV5-4 and TRBJ2-2, the full variable domain is ETGVTQSPTHLIKTRGQQVTLRCSSQSGHNTVSWYQQALGQGPQFIFQYYREEENGRGNFPPRFSGLQFPNYSSELNVNALELDDSALYLCASSGAGPTNTGELFFGEGSRLTVL.

The chain employs TRBV6-5 and TRBJ1-2; no firm D call. Germline V gene lookup returns CDR1 MNHEY and CDR2 SVGAGI. The CDR3 consists of 10 residues. CDR3 sequence: CAAGVSGYTF. CDR3 coding DNA: TGTGCAGCAGGTGTAAGTGGCTACACCTTC.

The rearrangement uses TRBV7-3 and TRBJ2-1, with 8 bases aligning to TRBD1. After removal of 9 bases from V and 2 bases from J, the junction contained 6 bases not matched to a gene. The CDR3 covers 14 residues. Germline V gene sequence: CDR1 SGHTA, CDR2 FQGTGA. The CDR3 bases are TGTGCCAGTGGACAGGGTTCTACCTACAATGAGCAGTTCTTC. Amino acids: CASGQGSTYNEQFF.

Of note for this clone: Other nucleotide sequences from this sample produce the same CDR3. J is TRBJ1-2 and V is TRBV18; 7 bases fit TRBD1. The CDR3 loop spans 13 amino acids. V shed 2 bases and J 3 bases; nucleotides not matched to a gene: 0. Germline V CDR1 and CDR2: KGHSH, LQKENI. The DNA for the CDR3 is TGTGCCAGCTCACCAGGGACAGACTATGGCTACACCTTC. Translated: CASSPGTDYGYTF.

J is TRBJ2-5 and V is TRBV7-3; 9 nucleotides match TRBD2. Looked up from germline, CDR1 is SGHTA and CDR2 is FQGTGA. There are 16 residues in the CDR3. The junction had 12 bases not matched to a gene; V was cut back by 5 bases and J by 5 bases. The DNA of the CDR3 is TGTGCCAGCAGCCCCACCGGGGCGGGGGGGCATGAGACCCAGTACTTC. Translated: CASSPTGAGGHETQYF.

The chain has TRBV5-4 and TRBJ2-2, with 7 bases lining up with TRBD1. The CDR3 length is 15 residues. J lost 4 bases, V lost 4 bases, and 7 bases had no gene match. CDR1 SGHNT and CDR2 YYREEE come from the germline V gene (reference sequence). DNA of the CDR3: TGTGCCAGCAGCATAAGTGGGACAGTCACCGGGGAGCTGTTTTTT. Protein sequence: CASSISGTVTGELFF. Drawing the rest from reference TRBV5-4 and TRBJ2-2, the complete variable domain is ETGVTQSPTHLIKTRGQQVTLRCSSQSGHNTVSWYQQALGQGPQFIFQYYREEENGRGNFPPRFSGLQFPNYSSELNVNALELDDSALYLCASSISGTVTGELFFGEGSRLTVL.

The chain combines TRBV7-2 with TRBJ2-7; the match to TRBD1 covers 11 bases. V shed 5 bases, J shed 6 bases, and the junction held 9 bases outside the gene matches. CDR1 is SGHTA and CDR2 is FQGNSA in the germline V gene. The CDR3 runs to 15 residues. CDR3 sequence (DNA): TGTGCCAGCAGCGGAAGAACCGGGACAGGGGGCGAGCAGTACTTC. Translation: CASSGRTGTGGEQYF.

The chain combines TRBV12-5 with TRBJ2-2; 15 nucleotides line up with TRBD2. This CDR3 contains 18 residues. Per germline, CDR1 LGHNT and CDR2 FRNRAP. J was trimmed by 2 bases and V by 5 bases; bases with no gene match: 6. The CDR3 DNA sequence: TGTGCTAGTGGTCCACGGGGACTAGCGGGGGGAAACACCGGGGAGCTGTTTTTT. Residues: CASGPRGLAGGNTGELFF.

The chain carries TRBV11-3 and TRBJ2-3; 11 nucleotides match TRBD2. The CDR3 contains 15 residues. Germline assignment: CDR1 SGHNT and CDR2 YENEEA. V was pared by 3 bases and J by 2 bases, with 1 base of the junction left unmatched. CDR3 residues: CASSLGLAVTDTQYF. The CDR3 DNA follows: TGTGCCAGCAGCTTGGGACTAGCGGTCACAGATACGCAGTATTTT.

The CDR3 region has the DNA TGTGCCAGCAGCGTGACTCAGGGGGAAGTCTGGGCCAACGTCCTGACTTTC. It translates to CASSVTQGEVWANVLTF. The chain is built from TRBV9 and TRBJ2-6; TRBD1 aligns across 7 bases. Germline V CDR1 and CDR2: SGDLS, YYNGEE. With 2 bases clipped from V and 5 bases from J, the junction kept 10 bases outside the gene matches. This CDR3 has 17 residues.

The chain carries TRBV6-5 and TRBJ2-7; D gene uncertain. The germline V and J ends were trimmed by 9 bases and 3 bases, with 18 bases remaining between them. Germline CDR1 and CDR2: MNHEY and SVGAGI. The CDR3 is 14 amino acids. CDR3 region: CASLGKLAGYEQYF. The DNA for the CDR3 is TGTGCCAGTCTAGGTAAGCTCGCCGGCTACGAGCAGTACTTC.